A selection of T cell receptor beta chains follows, all from one sample in a study of blood T cells in healthy people across ages. TCRdb passed the 5' RACE reads through MiXCR, listing each CDR3 protein once. Of fewer than 800,000 distinct CDR3 sequences listed, 20% to 25% are singletons. This sample also appeared in a second study, on T cells of mothers and their children.

Material: blood. These receptors were taken from a boy aged 5 to 17 in good health. CDR3s include the opening cysteine and the closing phenylalanine or tryptophan. Fields, in order: CDR3 protein, CDR3 DNA, D gene, J gene, V gene, clone size. The D gene is left open where the match is weak. Clone size is given for some rows only: seen once, a few or many times, or a class if the clone is expanded.

CDR3 protein: CSVVQGRGDTEAFF; CDR3 DNA: TGCAGCGTTGTTCAGGGCAGAGGGGACACTGAAGCTTTCTTT; D gene: NA; J gene: TRBJ1-1; V gene: TRBV29-1; clone size: NA
CDR3 protein: CASSRMTSGGAWEQFF; CDR3 DNA: TGTGCCAGCAGCCGGATGACTAGCGGGGGGGCCTGGGAGCAGTTCTTC; D gene: TRBD2; J gene: TRBJ2-1; V gene: TRBV14; clone size: few
CDR3 protein: CASSLNRGGSSGNTIYF; CDR3 DNA: TGTGCCAGCAGCTTAAATAGAGGCGGGAGCTCTGGAAACACCATATATTTT; D gene: NA; J gene: TRBJ1-3; V gene: TRBV7-6; clone size: few
CDR3 protein: CASSLFDRYTEAFF; CDR3 DNA: TGTGCCAGCAGTTTATTTGACCGATACACTGAAGCTTTCTTT; D gene: NA; J gene: TRBJ1-1; V gene: TRBV28; clone size: few
CDR3 protein: CASSTVWEAGANVLTF; CDR3 DNA: TGTGCCAGCAGCACGGTGTGGGAAGCCGGGGCCAACGTCCTGACTTTC; D gene: NA; J gene: TRBJ2-6; V gene: TRBV11-3; clone size: NA
CDR3 protein: CSVEALLRETEAFF; CDR3 DNA: TGCAGCGTTGAAGCCCTCCTCAGGGAGACTGAAGCTTTCTTT; D gene: NA; J gene: TRBJ1-1; V gene: TRBV29-1; clone size: few
CDR3 protein: CASKGSWAALDEQFF; CDR3 DNA: TGCGCCAGCAAAGGAAGCTGGGCCGCCTTGGATGAGCAGTTCTTC; D gene: NA; J gene: TRBJ2-1; V gene: TRBV4-1; clone size: NA
CDR3 protein: CSAGPRGTDTQYF; CDR3 DNA: TGCAGTGCTGGCCCCAGGGGCACAGATACGCAGTATTTT; D gene: NA; J gene: TRBJ2-3; V gene: TRBV20-1; clone size: NA
CDR3 protein: CASSWTGGTEKLFF; CDR3 DNA: TGTGCCAGCAGCTGGACAGGGGGGACTGAAAAACTGTTTTTT; D gene: TRBD1; J gene: TRBJ1-4; V gene: TRBV27; clone size: few
CDR3 protein: CASSLAGTSHLAGQYF; CDR3 DNA: TGTGCCAGCAGTTTAGCCGGGACTAGCCACCTTGCGGGGCAGTACTTC; D gene: TRBD2; J gene: TRBJ2-7; V gene: TRBV12-3/TRBV12-4; clone size: NA
CDR3 protein: CSVVGGFYEQYF; CDR3 DNA: TGCAGCGTTGTCGGGGGTTTCTACGAGCAGTACTTC; D gene: NA; J gene: TRBJ2-7; V gene: TRBV29-1; clone size: NA
CDR3 protein: CSAFRGLQETQYF; CDR3 DNA: TGCAGCGCCTTTCGGGGGCTACAAGAGACCCAGTACTTC; D gene: NA; J gene: TRBJ2-5; V gene: TRBV29-1; clone size: NA
CDR3 protein: CASSRDSGELFF; CDR3 DNA: TGTGCCAGCAGCCGGGACTCTGGGGAGCTGTTTTTT; D gene: NA; J gene: TRBJ2-2; V gene: TRBV7-3; clone size: NA
CDR3 protein: CASSFRGDGNEQFF; CDR3 DNA: TGTGCCAGCAGCTTCCGGGGGGATGGCAATGAGCAGTTCTTC; D gene: TRBD2; J gene: TRBJ2-1; V gene: TRBV11-1; clone size: NA
CDR3 protein: CSARESRAHEQFF; CDR3 DNA: TGCAGTGCTAGAGAGTCCAGGGCTCATGAGCAGTTCTTC; D gene: NA; J gene: TRBJ2-1; V gene: TRBV20-1; clone size: NA
CDR3 protein: CASSLGGTGTDTQYF; CDR3 DNA: TGCGCCAGCAGCTTGGGTGGGACAGGCACAGATACGCAGTATTTT; D gene: TRBD1; J gene: TRBJ2-3; V gene: TRBV5-1; clone size: few
CDR3 protein: CASSQIGLAKNIQYF; CDR3 DNA: TGCGCCAGCAGCCAGATAGGTTTAGCCAAAAACATTCAGTACTTC; D gene: NA; J gene: TRBJ2-4; V gene: TRBV4-1; clone size: once
CDR3 protein: CSVERGRTYQETQYF; CDR3 DNA: TGCAGCGTTGAAAGGGGACGCACATACCAAGAGACCCAGTACTTC; D gene: NA; J gene: TRBJ2-5; V gene: TRBV29-1; clone size: NA
CDR3 protein: CASSYWAHNQPQHF; CDR3 DNA: TGTGCCAGCAGTTACTGGGCCCACAATCAGCCCCAGCATTTT; D gene: NA; J gene: TRBJ1-5; V gene: TRBV6-2/TRBV6-3; clone size: NA
CDR3 protein: CASRGEGYEQYF; CDR3 DNA: TGCGCCAGCAGAGGAGAGGGGTACGAGCAGTACTTC; D gene: NA; J gene: TRBJ2-7; V gene: TRBV5-1; clone size: NA
CDR3 protein: CASSESGQNTEAFF; CDR3 DNA: TGTGCCAGCAGTGAATCAGGTCAGAACACTGAAGCTTTCTTT; D gene: NA; J gene: TRBJ1-1; V gene: TRBV6-1; clone size: few
CDR3 protein: CASSYSMGNEQYF; CDR3 DNA: TGTGCCAGCAGTTACTCGATGGGTAACGAGCAGTACTTC; D gene: NA; J gene: TRBJ2-7; V gene: TRBV6-6; clone size: few
CDR3 protein: CASSLLAHEQYF; CDR3 DNA: TGTGCCAGCAGCTTATTGGCCCACGAGCAGTACTTC; D gene: NA; J gene: TRBJ2-7; V gene: TRBV7-9; clone size: few
CDR3 protein: CASSHGGVSHNEQFF; CDR3 DNA: TGTGCCAGCAGCCACGGCGGGGTTTCCCACAATGAGCAGTTCTTC; D gene: NA; J gene: TRBJ2-1; V gene: TRBV7-2; clone size: few
CDR3 protein: CASSAGLEGYQETQYF; CDR3 DNA: TGTGCCAGCAGCGCTGGGCTAGAGGGCTACCAAGAGACCCAGTACTTC; D gene: NA; J gene: TRBJ2-5; V gene: TRBV11-3; clone size: NA
CDR3 protein: CASSEVQAYGYTF; CDR3 DNA: TGTGCCAGCAGTGAAGTTCAGGCCTATGGCTACACCTTC; D gene: NA; J gene: TRBJ1-2; V gene: TRBV6-1; clone size: NA
CDR3 protein: CASSLDGAGFPAPLGGEREETQYF; CDR3 DNA: TGTGCCAGCAGTTTGGACGGGGCAGGATTTCCCGCCCCACTTGGCGGCGAAAGGGAAGAGACCCAGTACTTC; D gene: NA; J gene: TRBJ2-5; V gene: TRBV12-3/TRBV12-4; clone size: few
CDR3 protein: CASGAGTGGYEQYF; CDR3 DNA: TGTGCCAGCGGCGCCGGGACCGGGGGTTACGAGCAGTACTTC; D gene: NA; J gene: TRBJ2-7; V gene: TRBV7-9; clone size: NA
CDR3 protein: CASSYLTRTGSSYNEQFF; CDR3 DNA: TGTGCCAGCAGTTACTTGACGCGGACAGGGAGCTCCTACAATGAGCAGTTCTTC; D gene: TRBD1; J gene: TRBJ2-1; V gene: TRBV6-2/TRBV6-3; clone size: few
CDR3 protein: CASGRDGNPPLHF; CDR3 DNA: TGTGCCAGCGGCCGGGACGGGAATCCACCCCTCCACTTT; D gene: NA; J gene: TRBJ1-6; V gene: TRBV2; clone size: once
CDR3 protein: CSVVGGDDGELFF; CDR3 DNA: TGCAGCGTTGTTGGGGGGGACGACGGGGAGCTGTTTTTT; D gene: TRBD2; J gene: TRBJ2-2; V gene: TRBV29-1; clone size: NA
CDR3 protein: CASSPLALQETQYF; CDR3 DNA: TGTGCCAGCTCACCACTGGCACTCCAAGAGACCCAGTACTTC; D gene: NA; J gene: TRBJ2-5; V gene: TRBV18; clone size: NA
CDR3 protein: CSVPSREQGGYTF; CDR3 DNA: TGCAGCGTGCCATCCCGGGAGCAAGGTGGCTACACCTTC; D gene: NA; J gene: TRBJ1-2; V gene: TRBV29-1; clone size: NA
CDR3 protein: CASTVLRQFGTQETQYF; CDR3 DNA: TGTGCCAGCACCGTACTCAGACAGTTTGGGACCCAAGAGACCCAGTACTTC; D gene: NA; J gene: TRBJ2-5; V gene: TRBV7-9; clone size: NA
CDR3 protein: CASSLPGLSYEQYF; CDR3 DNA: TGTGCCAGCAGTCTACCGGGACTCTCCTACGAGCAGTACTTC; D gene: NA; J gene: TRBJ2-7; V gene: TRBV28; clone size: many
CDR3 protein: CSVGPGLNTEAFF; CDR3 DNA: TGCAGCGTTGGTCCAGGGTTGAACACTGAAGCTTTCTTT; D gene: NA; J gene: TRBJ1-1; V gene: TRBV29-1; clone size: many
CDR3 protein: CSARDIDTTDTQYF; CDR3 DNA: TGCAGTGCTAGAGATATTGATACCACAGATACGCAGTATTTT; D gene: NA; J gene: TRBJ2-3; V gene: TRBV20-1; clone size: NA
CDR3 protein: CASSYEVWTGELFF; CDR3 DNA: TGTGCCAGTAGTTACGAGGTGTGGACCGGGGAGCTGTTTTTT; D gene: NA; J gene: TRBJ2-2; V gene: TRBV6-2/TRBV6-3; clone size: NA
CDR3 protein: CAGSSSGTQETQYF; CDR3 DNA: TGTGCCGGCAGCTCTAGCGGGACCCAAGAGACCCAGTACTTC; D gene: TRBD2; J gene: TRBJ2-5; V gene: TRBV7-9; clone size: NA
CDR3 protein: CASSLAGDSTEAFF; CDR3 DNA: TGTGCCAGCAGCTTAGCGGGGGATAGCACTGAAGCTTTCTTT; D gene: NA; J gene: TRBJ1-1; V gene: TRBV7-2; clone size: NA
CDR3 protein: CASSATGQGDEQYF; CDR3 DNA: TGTGCCAGCAGCGCCACGGGACAGGGGGACGAGCAGTACTTC; D gene: TRBD1; J gene: TRBJ2-7; V gene: TRBV9; clone size: few
CDR3 protein: CVTSEGTSVDEQFF; CDR3 DNA: TGTGTCACCAGCGAGGGGACTAGCGTCGATGAGCAGTTCTTC; D gene: TRBD2; J gene: TRBJ2-1; V gene: TRBV15; clone size: few
CDR3 protein: CASSAREEINYGYTF; CDR3 DNA: TGTGCCAGCAGTGCCCGGGAGGAAATTAACTATGGCTACACCTTC; D gene: NA; J gene: TRBJ1-2; V gene: TRBV6-1; clone size: NA
CDR3 protein: CASSDEGHSPLHF; CDR3 DNA: TGTGCCAGCAGTGATGAGGGGCACTCACCCCTCCACTTT; D gene: NA; J gene: TRBJ1-6; V gene: TRBV2; clone size: once
CDR3 protein: CASSDDRGSNQPQHF; CDR3 DNA: TGTGCCAGCAGTGACGACAGGGGCAGCAATCAGCCCCAGCATTTT; D gene: TRBD1; J gene: TRBJ1-5; V gene: TRBV6-1; clone size: few
CDR3 protein: CASGEALLEWGNMYEQYF; CDR3 DNA: TGTGCCAGCGGTGAAGCGCTTCTTGAATGGGGGAATATGTACGAGCAGTACTTC; D gene: NA; J gene: TRBJ2-7; V gene: TRBV2; clone size: NA
CDR3 protein: CASRSTGPAYEQYF; CDR3 DNA: TGTGCCAGCAGATCAACGGGGCCCGCCTACGAGCAGTACTTC; D gene: NA; J gene: TRBJ2-7; V gene: TRBV14; clone size: few